The 3 T cell receptor beta chains presented below share a single source sample, sequenced in a study of T cell responses to AZD1222 COVID-19 vaccine. The repertoire was sequenced with immunoSEQ multiplex PCR; TCRdb's copy has only in-frame clones and lacks some. In the table there are some 74,000 clones, roughly 85% of which are singletons. Sequencing used peripheral blood, obtained 28 days after the second AZD1222 dose. All receptors come from an adult who received the AZD1222 COVID-19 vaccine.

The chain has TRBV7-9 and TRBJ1-4; D not resolved. Germline-derived CDR1 and CDR2 are SEHNR and FQNEAQ (reference sequence). Between the trimmed V and J ends, which lost 5 bases and 4 bases, there was a span of 14 bases. The CDR3 is made up of 15 amino acids. CDR3 loop: CASSLRTDLNEKLFF. In DNA, the CDR3 is TGTGCCAGCAGCCTTCGGACGGACCTTAATGAAAAACTGTTTTTT.

This chain links TRBV27 with TRBJ2-1; no clear D. V gave up 3 bases and J gave up 5 bases, with 8 bases separating them. Germline V CDR1 and CDR2: MNHEY, SMNVEV (reference sequence). CDR3 length: 13 amino acids. Written as DNA, the CDR3 is TGTGCCAGCAGTTTTATGACCCACAATGAGCAGTTCTTC. This encodes CASSFMTHNEQFF.

The V and J genes are TRBV6-2 or TRBV6-3 and TRBJ1-2, with TRBD1 as a possible D gene (5 bases). The CDR3 extends over 12 amino acids. The V end lost 5 bases, the J end lost 3 bases, and 7 bases lay between the germline ends. Germline CDR1 is MNHEY and CDR2 is SVGEGT. The CDR3, as DNA: TGTGCCAGCAGTGAGGGACACTATGGCTACACCTTC. Amino acid sequence: CASSEGHYGYTF.